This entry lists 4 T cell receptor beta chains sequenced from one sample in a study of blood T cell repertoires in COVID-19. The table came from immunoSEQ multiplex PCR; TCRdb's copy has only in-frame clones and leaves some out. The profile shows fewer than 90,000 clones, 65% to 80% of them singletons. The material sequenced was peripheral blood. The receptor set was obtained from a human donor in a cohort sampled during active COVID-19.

CDR3 region: CASSLTDPRETGNTIYF. CDR3 in DNA: TGTGCCAGCAGCTTAACAGATCCTCGGGAGACTGGAAACACCATATATTTT. V and J are TRBV7-2 and TRBJ1-3; D remains ambiguous. The V and J ends lost 2 bases and 2 bases respectively, with 16 bases between them. Germline CDR1 is SGHTA and CDR2 is FQGNSA. This CDR3 spans 17 amino acids.

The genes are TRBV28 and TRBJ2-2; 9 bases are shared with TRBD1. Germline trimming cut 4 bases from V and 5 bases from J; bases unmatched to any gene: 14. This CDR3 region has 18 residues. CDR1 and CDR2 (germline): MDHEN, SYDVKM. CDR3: CASSYKRPGQGRTGELFF. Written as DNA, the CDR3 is TGTGCCAGCAGTTATAAACGTCCGGGACAGGGAAGAACCGGGGAGCTGTTTTTT.

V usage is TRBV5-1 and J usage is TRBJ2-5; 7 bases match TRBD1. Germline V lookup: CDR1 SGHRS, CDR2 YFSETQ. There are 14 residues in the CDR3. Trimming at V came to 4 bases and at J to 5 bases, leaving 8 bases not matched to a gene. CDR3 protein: CASSLGQTPETQYF. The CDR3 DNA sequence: TGCGCCAGCAGCCTGGGACAGACTCCGGAGACCCAGTACTTC.

The CDR3 protein is CATSDPYYTEAFF. The CDR3 DNA reads as TGTGCCACCAGTGACCCGTACTACACTGAAGCTTTCTTT. The chain links TRBV24-1 to TRBJ1-1; D is unclear. V was shortened by 4 bases and J by 3 bases, with 8 bases between the two germline ends. CDR1 is KGHDR, CDR2 SFDVKD, per germline. The CDR3 spans 13 residues.